The table lists the clone carrying this T cell receptor (beta chain) with a few counts. The antigen remains unidentified. TCRdb analysed the 5' RACE reads with MiXCR anew, one entry per CDR3 protein. The sample records hundreds of thousands of distinct CDR3 sequences, 8.5% to 9.5% being singletons. The CDR3 runs 17 residues. Trimming cost V 5 bases and J 4 bases; bases outside gene matches: 9. Every one of the donors was a healthy Caucasian. This entry is derived from a study of identical twins. Study-level findings and limits: Conclusions relied on cross-sectional statistical analysis, not following the same donors. Zero-insertion findings could be partly confounded by invariant cells (MAIT and iNKT cells).

This sample also belongs to another study, concerning yellow fever vaccine responses in identical twins.

This TCR derives from a woman younger than 35 in good health. V usage is TRBV12-3 or TRBV12-4 and J usage is TRBJ2-1; 12 bases line up with TRBD2. Source material: PBMCs. The CDR3 sequence: CASSATGTSGLYNEQFF. CDR3 DNA: TGTGCCAGCAGTGCAACCGGGACTAGCGGGTTATACAATGAGCAGTTCTTC.